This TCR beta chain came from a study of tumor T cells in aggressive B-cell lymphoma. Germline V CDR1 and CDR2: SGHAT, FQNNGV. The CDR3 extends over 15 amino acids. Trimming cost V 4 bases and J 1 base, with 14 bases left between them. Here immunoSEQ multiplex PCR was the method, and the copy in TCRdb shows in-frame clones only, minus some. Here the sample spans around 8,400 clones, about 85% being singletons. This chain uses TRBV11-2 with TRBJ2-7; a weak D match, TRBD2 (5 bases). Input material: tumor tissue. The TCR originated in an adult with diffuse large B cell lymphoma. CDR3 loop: CASSSLIALSYEQYF. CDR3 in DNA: TGTGCCAGCAGCTCCTTGATAGCGTTGTCCTACGAGCAGTACTTC.